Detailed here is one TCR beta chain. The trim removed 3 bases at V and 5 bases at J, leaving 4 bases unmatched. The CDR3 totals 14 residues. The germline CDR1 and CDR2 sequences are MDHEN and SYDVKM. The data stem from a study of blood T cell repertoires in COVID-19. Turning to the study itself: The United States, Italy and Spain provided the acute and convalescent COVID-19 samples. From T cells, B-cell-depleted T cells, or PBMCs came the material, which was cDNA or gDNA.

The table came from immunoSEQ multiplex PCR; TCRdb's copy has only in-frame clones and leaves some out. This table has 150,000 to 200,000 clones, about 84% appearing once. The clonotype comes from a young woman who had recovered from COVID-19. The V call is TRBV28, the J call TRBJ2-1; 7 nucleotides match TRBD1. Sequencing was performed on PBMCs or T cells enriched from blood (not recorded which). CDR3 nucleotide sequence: TGTGCCAGCAGTTTCCCCGGGACAGACAATGAGCAGTTCTTC. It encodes CASSFPGTDNEQFF.